This T cell receptor (beta chain) was profiled in a study of blood T cells in healthy people across ages. Overall study findings and caveats: In older individuals, TCR beta diversity per million T cells was lower, falling roughly linearly with age.

The CDR3 length is 12 residues. Germline V CDR1 and CDR2: MDHEN, SYDVKM. Every sample yielded at least 6 million isolated PBMCs. RNA extraction gave at least 6 micrograms of total RNA per sample. Together with a sample-barcoded 5' primer, a J-beta primer mix was included in a second PCR lasting about 7 to 12 cycles. From the 5' RACE reads, TCRdb called clonotypes with MiXCR, one entry per CDR3 protein. The sample contains 790,000 or so distinct CDR3 sequences, approximately 53% of which appear only once. On this clonotype itself: The antigen is not known.

The chain uses TRBV28 and TRBJ2-5; no clear D gene. The DNA end favors TRBJ2-7, so the J call may be wrong. The origin of this receptor is a middle-aged man in good health. Sequences were obtained from blood. CDR3 nucleotide sequence: TGTGCCAGCAAAAGGCTTGCTAACGAGCAGTACTTC. This gives the protein CASKRLANEQYF.